This entry features one T cell receptor beta chain sequence. Its antigen is unknown. No base quality information exists; no much larger clone differs at one position. This record belongs to a study of cytomegalovirus exposure and HLA in healthy donors (dated by TCRdb to about 2017). In the study overall: According to an earlier analysis of 450 to 650 of the donors, some 170 million T cells yielded 100 million or so unique TCR beta sequences and approximately 300 Gb of sequence data. An early release covering roughly 580 HLA-typed donors comprised 250 to 350 gigabases of sequencing data and 85 million to 100 million unique TCR sequences. The genetic ancestry cluster associated with self-reported Caucasian donors included about four fifths of the roughly 410 genotyped donors. The study was designed to test whether signatures of past pathogen exposure could be identified by cataloging public T cell receptors. The study used immunosequencing to profile the T cell repertoires of under 700 subjects and linked those repertoires to cytomegalovirus serostatus. In addition to the first cohort of 500 to 850 subjects, a separate validation cohort of 120 different subjects was used. To predict cytomegalovirus infection status, the study combined high-throughput TCR immunosequencing, statistical association of individual TCRs with disease status, and machine learning. A later analysis re-analyzed previously published TCR beta repertoires from 650 to 800 donors and added high-resolution HLA genotyping to study TCR occurrence patterns. In the later analysis, no new phenotypic data were used to find candidate immune exposures; instead, reliance was placed on TCR beta sequences and their occurrence across donors. In an earlier analysis of over 550 of the donors, high-throughput TCR beta sequencing was used to judge whether each TCR beta V gene segment behaved as functional or pseudogenic. Donor age, sex, ethnicity and CMV serostatus were compiled together with the repertoire data. In a later genetic analysis, genome-wide SNP genotypes for about three fifths of the roughly 670 donors were used, and that subset was treated as a discovery cohort. All discovery cohort repertoires had been generated on a single sequencing platform. Both class I and class II loci were covered by HLA typing, at four-digit resolution. Typing coverage differed by locus: A, B, C, DRB1 and DQB1 were typed in about 629-640 donors, DQA1 in around 500, DPA1 in some 570, and DPB1 in around 490. Because of strong linkage in the cohort, four to six DR-DQ haplotypes were treated as single units for association and clustering. Across some 400 genotyped donors of the cohort, an average of about 240,000 unique TCR beta nucleotide sequences per donor were sequenced, and about a sixth of those sequences were non-productive.

The library was built by means of the immunoSEQ multiplex PCR assay. The multiplex PCR relied on a mix of 60 forward primers for TCR Vbeta segments and 13 reverse primers for TCR Jbeta segments. The CDR3 region of rearranged TCR beta genes was amplified from genomic DNA by a multiplex PCR assay. The Illumina HiSeq System was used to sequence the amplified TCR beta libraries as 87-base-pair reads. On the study's bioinformatics: In a later analysis, some 80 million unique TCR beta chains were counted across the roughly 610 repertoires, and roughly 11 million of these chains were shared by at least two donors. Raw reads were error-corrected and collapsed into unique sequences with a nearest-neighbor algorithm that merged closely related sequences to remove PCR and sequencing errors. To assign V, D and J gene segments, CDR3 sequences were aligned to IMGT reference sequences. For a sequence to be retained, a match of at least six nucleotides was required to both a V gene segment and a J gene segment. A rearrangement was called productive if the CDR3 had no stop codons and remained in frame with V and J, and every other rearrangement was called non-productive. Following IMGT convention, CDR3 was defined as the stretch from the second conserved V-encoded cysteine to the conserved J-encoded phenylalanine. In an earlier analysis of around 600 of the donors, sequences lacking an unambiguous match to a single V gene segment were excluded. An earlier analysis of around 600 of the donors classified V segments as functional when productive rearrangements were above 56.7% and as segregating when the standard deviation between donors was above 5%. A statistical classification framework was developed to diagnose cytomegalovirus status using the catalog of TCR beta chain sequences. V and J gene assignment, in a later analysis, came from comparing TCR nucleotide sequences with IMGT/GENE-DB human TR gene sequences. In a later analysis, CDR3 sequences and most-parsimonious VDJ recombination scenarios were assigned using the TCRdist pipeline. In a later analysis, each TCR beta chain was defined by its CDR3 amino acid sequence together with its V-gene family, and reads without a unique V-gene family were excluded. In a later analysis, nearly 600 highly shared, low-generation-probability nucleotide sequences were removed to address suspected cross-contamination and a sequencing artifact. For each public chain, a later analysis derived a clonal expansion index from normalized ranks of inferred template counts within each repertoire. Generation probabilities in a later analysis came from a VDJ recombination model fitted to out-of-frame rearrangements, and those results were checked against IGoR. Hypergeometric tests were used in a later analysis to score TCR-TCR, TCR-HLA and TCR-CMV co-occurrence, with a repertoire-size bias correction applied to the TCR pairs. A later analysis estimated false discovery rates by permuting HLA or CMV assignments 20 times. A later analysis grouped co-occurring TCRs with DBSCAN, adding TCRdist sequence similarity when clustering within HLA-allele-positive subsets. Repertoires with fewer than 30,000 or more than 120,000 public chains, plus five repertoires with anomalous nucleotide sharing, were excluded from co-occurrence clustering. Held by TCRdb, this immuneACCESS table contains in-frame sequences only and omits some clones. Under half of the omission traces to an unresolved V gene where checked; the cause of the rest is unknown. V and J calls and clone size follow that table, whereas D and trimming were derived from the DNA. Counted in this sample were about 120,000 clones; roughly 9% of them appeared once. The ten largest make up 5% to 6.5% of the sample.

General findings and caveats noted by the study authors: Cytomegalovirus status was reported to be diagnosed by the classifier with high specificity and sensitivity in both the original and validation cohorts. Correlated functional status among segregating V segments might be attributable to linkage disequilibrium, but an unknown experimental factor could not be ruled out. Assigning TCR associations to individual alleles was difficult when HLA alleles, especially DR and DQ, strongly co-occurred. V-gene and J-gene trimming of TCR beta chains was associated with a missense DCLRE1C variant in a later genetic analysis, and the association was replicated in an independent cohort. Specific HLA alleles were associated with 16,951 TCR beta sequences at a false discovery rate of 0.05 in a later analysis. In a later analysis, several top co-occurrence clusters were reported to appear linked to parvovirus B19, influenza, CMV and Epstein-Barr virus. In an earlier analysis of some 540 of the donors, most TCR beta V segments appeared in productive rearrangements about 87% or about 30% of the time, broadly matching IMGT annotations. Some IMGT-functional V segments, including TRBV6-2 and TRBV6-3, could not be told apart with the 87-base-pair reads, so those segments were excluded. Across donors, most TCR sequences were observed very rarely, whereas some public TCRs were present in many individuals. The authors suggested that the approach could potentially be generalized to other disease states and immunological phenotypes. Because counts were too low, roughly 16 rarely observed V segments, including chromosome 9 orphons, were excluded from the earlier analysis of several hundred of the donors. Compared with equally common non-associated chains, HLA-associated TCR beta chains in a later analysis were more clonally expanded and had lower generation probabilities. A further reported finding was that TCR beta sequences accurately predicted the HLA-A and HLA-B alleles for most subjects in the first cohort. Only TCR beta chains were sequenced in this cohort, and the absence of alpha or paired-chain data limited detectable features. According to a later genetic analysis, donors in an Asian-associated ancestry cluster had fewer N-insertions in productive TCRs than the approximately 670-donor mean. Presence/absence analyses assumed roughly uniform sequencing depth across donors, an assumption that may not hold. Because some donors lacked HLA typing at each locus, the association tests relied only on the typed subset. In a later analysis, the rate of TCR association differed among HLA loci, with DRB1 alleles having the most associated TCRs and HLA-C alleles having the fewest. Immune exposure information for the cohort was limited to CMV serostatus. A group of highly shared sequence variants was considered likely to be a technical artifact of the sequencing pipeline. In a later analysis, most CMV-associated TCR beta chains were found to appear HLA-restricted, with HLA associations seemingly driven largely by CMV exposure. In vitro tests confirmed that three of the cytomegalovirus-associated TCR beta chains recognize cytomegalovirus antigens. The study gave a list of about 170 TCR beta chains associated with cytomegalovirus.

The cohort comprised several hundred healthy bone marrow donors. Cohort members were all nominally healthy when sampled, although unrecorded immune exposures were likely present. The donor tested CMV seropositive and was one of the 289 seropositive cohort members. A peripheral blood sample was provided by each donor, and peripheral blood mononuclear cells were used for TCR beta sequencing. The Qiagen DNeasy Blood Extraction Kit was used to extract genomic DNA from the blood cell samples. The CDR3 runs 14 residues from the cysteine to the phenylalanine. The CDR3 DNA has 42 bases and is translated from base 1. Trimming takes 2 bases off V and 4 bases off J; junction bases not matched to a gene: 5. According to the germline V gene (reference sequence), CDR1 reads SGHNT and CDR2 reads YYREEE.

The V and J segments used are TRBV5-4 and TRBJ1-1; TRBD1 aligns with 7 central bases. The receptor was isolated from a woman in her 40s in good health and CMV-seropositive. Sequencing used PBMCs. The sequenced DNA is TGTGCCAGCAGCTTCGACAGGGAAGGCACTGAAGCTTTCTTT. It codes for CASSFDREGTEAFF. With the rest looked up from the reference TRBV5-4 and TRBJ1-1 genes rather than sequenced, the full variable domain is ETGVTQSPTHLIKTRGQQVTLRCSSQSGHNTVSWYQQALGQGPQFIFQYYREEENGRGNFPPRFSGLQFPNYSSELNVNALELDDSALYLCASSFDREGTEAFFGQGTRLTVV.